This is a list of T cell receptor beta chains from one sample in a study of T cells expressing NK-cell markers. TCRdb reprocessed the 5' RACE reads and reports one entry per CDR3 protein, with no DNA. The sample table includes about 260,000 distinct CDR3 sequences. Sequenced material: blood T cells: a sorted CD56 or NKG2C T cell subset, CD4+ or CD8+ T cells, or bulk PBMC T cells (not recorded which). Every receptor here comes from a man between 18 and 35 years old in good health. Both conserved end residues are part of each CDR3.

TRBJ2-5	TRBV7-9	CASRRGGGETQYF
TRBJ2-3	TRBV20-1	CSARVQAPDTQYF
TRBJ2-7	TRBV7-2	CASSLAGTSGRPYEQYF
TRBJ2-3	TRBV7-2	CASSLASGGGTQYF
TRBJ1-4	TRBV30	CAWSVGPTSNEKLFF
TRBJ2-7	TRBV20-1	CSARAYLGYEQYF
TRBJ2-2	TRBV29-1	CSVEDLPSGMNTGELFF
TRBJ2-5	TRBV6-5	CASSYEGGETQYF
TRBJ2-7	TRBV7-6	CASSPPPAYEQYF
TRBJ1-2	TRBV3-1	CASSPRQGSYGYTF
TRBJ2-7	TRBV20-1	CSAIAGAVGEQYF